One sample yielded the 27 T cell receptor beta chains listed below, sequenced in a study. Using its own MiXCR run on the RT-PCR reads, TCRdb lists one record per CDR3 protein. The sample lists almost 700,000 distinct CDR3 sequences; approximately 15% were seen once. Material for sequencing was memory CD4+ T cells from blood. These receptors were obtained from a female donor in good health, serving as a healthy control.

This clonotype was observed at least ten times. The CDR3 loop reads CASSQSTPSSGNTYEQYF. The CDR3 nucleotides read TGCGCCAGCAGCCAATCAACCCCATCTAGCGGAAATACCTACGAGCAGTACTTC. The gene calls are TRBV4-3 and TRBJ2-7, with 7 nucleotides matching TRBD2. This CDR3 comprises 18 residues. The J segment lost 2 bases and the V segment lost 2 bases, leaving 15 bases of the junction unmatched. CDR1 is LGHNA, CDR2 YSLEER, per germline.

This chain links TRBV5-1 with TRBJ1-1; no reliable D call. The CDR3 extends over 13 amino acids. Germline V CDR1 and CDR2: SGHRS, YFSETQ. V lost 0 bases and J lost 6, with 9 bases in between. In DNA, the CDR3 is TGCGCCAGCAGCTTGGCCGAGAGGGCTGAAGCTTTCTTT. This encodes CASSLAERAEAFF.

In its sample, this clonotype was seen a few times. The J gene is TRBJ2-5, the V gene TRBV3-1, with 9 nucleotides matching TRBD2. V was clipped by 5 bases and J by 5 bases; unmatched bases: 6. Germline V gives CDR1 LGHDT, CDR2 YNNKEL (reference sequence). CDR3 length: 14 residues. The CDR3: CASSKVAGAETQYF. The CDR3 bases are TGTGCCAGCAGCAAAGTAGCGGGAGCCGAGACCCAGTACTTC.

This chain links TRBV5-1 with TRBJ1-3; D is unclear. The germline V gene encodes CDR1 SGHRS and CDR2 YFSETQ. The CDR3 covers 15 residues. V gave up 1 base and J gave up 0 bases, with 8 bases separating them. CDR3 sequence reads: CASSLSGYSGNTIYF. In DNA, the CDR3 is TGCGCCAGCAGCTTGTCTGGCTACTCTGGAAACACCATATATTTT.

The V call is TRBV20-1, the J call TRBJ2-7; 8 bases line up with TRBD1. CDR3 length: 14 residues. Trimming cost V 3 bases and J 6 bases; bases outside gene matches: 10. CDR1 is DFQATT and CDR2 is SNEGSKA in the germline V gene (reference sequence). CDR3 region: CSASPGTGFSEQYF. DNA for the CDR3: TGCAGTGCTAGCCCTGGGACAGGCTTCTCCGAGCAGTACTTC.

The V call is TRBV5-5, the J call TRBJ2-3; D remains ambiguous. The CDR3 loop spans 15 amino acids. V shed 5 bases and J shed 9 bases, with 22 bases lying between them. Germline loops: CDR1 SGHKS, CDR2 YYEKEE (reference sequence). In DNA form, the CDR3 reads TGTGCCAGCAGTCACGCGGTTTCAAACAAGTCGACGCAGTATTTT. Its protein is CASSHAVSNKSTQYF.

The chain couples TRBV20-1 to TRBJ2-1; D is uncertain. CDR3 length equals 17 residues. Per the germline V gene, CDR1 is DFQATT and CDR2 is SNEGSKA (reference sequence). The V and J ends lost 0 bases and 5 bases respectively, with 20 bases between them. CDR3 coding DNA: TGCAGTGCTAGAGATCCCCGGGTTCGACCTTTCGACAATGAGCAGTTCTTC. Amino acid sequence: CSARDPRVRPFDNEQFF.

The gene calls are TRBV4-3 and TRBJ2-2; no definite D call. The CDR3 is 14 amino acids. Trimming took off 0 bases at V and 6 bases at J, with 8 bases between the two ends. The germline V gene encodes CDR1 LGHNA and CDR2 YSLEER. CDR3 residues: CASSQESSPGELFF. DNA for the CDR3: TGCGCCAGCAGCCAAGAATCAAGCCCCGGGGAGCTGTTTTTT.

The genes are TRBV7-9 and TRBJ2-7; D ambiguous. The CDR3 contains 12 residues. CDR1 is SEHNR and CDR2 is FQNEAQ in the germline V gene (reference sequence). Trimming stripped 8 bases from V and 6 bases from J, with 14 bases between. CDR3 protein: CASSTHGSEQYF. The CDR3 bases are TGTGCCAGCTCCACCCATGGGTCCGAGCAGTACTTC.

The chain couples TRBV7-9 to TRBJ2-1, with D perhaps TRBD1 or TRBD2 (5 bases each). The CDR3 spans 12 residues. V lost 4 bases to trimming and J lost 15 bases, with 16 bases between them. Looked up from germline, CDR1 is SEHNR and CDR2 is FQNEAQ (reference sequence). This CDR3 reads CASSSKGPPRFF. In DNA, the CDR3 is TGTGCCAGCAGCTCAAAGGGACCCCCAAGGTTCTTC.

This clonotype was recorded a few times. This rearrangement joins TRBV6-2 or TRBV6-3 to TRBJ1-1; D uncertain. Germline CDR1 and CDR2: MNHEY and SVGEGT. The CDR3 is 10 amino acids. The V gene lost 2 bases and the J gene lost 12 bases, with 7 bases spanning the gap. CDR3 sequence: CASSYVETFF. The CDR3 bases are TGTGCCAGCAGTTACGTCGAGACTTTCTTT.

This chain joins TRBV6-6 and TRBJ1-5; 7 bases map to TRBD1. CDR1 MNHNY and CDR2 SVGAGI come from the germline V gene (reference sequence). V shed 6 bases and J 3 bases; nucleotides not matched to a gene: 2. This CDR3 contains 13 residues. CDR3 region: CASRDRDNQPQHF. The CDR3 DNA follows: TGTGCCAGCAGAGACAGGGACAATCAGCCCCAGCATTTT.

This sequence joins TRBV28 and TRBJ2-6; 8 nucleotides agree with TRBD1. The CDR3 is made up of 18 amino acids. Germline V CDR1 and CDR2: MDHEN, SYDVKM. V lost 5 bases and J lost 0; bases outside the gene matches: 9. CDR3 region: CASSAPGQELSGANVLTF. The CDR3 region has the DNA TGTGCCAGCAGTGCCCCGGGACAGGAGCTCTCTGGGGCCAACGTCCTGACTTTC.

The gene calls are TRBV19 and TRBJ2-2; 10 positions match TRBD2. Germline V lookup: CDR1 LNHDA, CDR2 SQIVND (reference sequence). CDR3 length: 16 residues. The V and J ends lost 7 bases and 4 bases, in that order; junction bases with no gene match: 9. The CDR3 reads CASIPASGRITGELFF. The CDR3 bases are TGTGCCAGTATCCCGGCTAGCGGGAGAATCACCGGGGAGCTGTTTTTT.

The chain recombines TRBV5-1 with TRBJ1-4; D remains ambiguous. Germline CDR1 SGHRS, CDR2 YFSETQ. This CDR3 has 15 residues. V lost 3 bases, J lost 0 bases, and 9 bases lay in between. CDR3 loop: CASSSGLSTNEKLFF. The CDR3 DNA reads as TGCGCCAGCAGCTCCGGATTGTCAACTAATGAAAAACTGTTTTTT.

This chain connects TRBV2 to TRBJ1-1; 9 positions agree with TRBD1. Germline loops: CDR1 SNHLY, CDR2 FYNNEI. The CDR3 loop spans 15 amino acids. V gave up 6 bases and J gave up 5 bases; unmatched junction bases: 10. The DNA of the CDR3 is TGTGCCAGCAGCCAAACCCGGACAGGGGTTACTGAAGCTTTCTTT. Its translation is CASSQTRTGVTEAFF.

The V gene is TRBV5-4, the J gene TRBJ2-2; 9 bases match TRBD1. Germline-derived CDR1 and CDR2 are SGHNT and YYREEE (reference sequence). After removal of 0 bases from V and 4 bases from J, the junction contained 7 bases not matched to a gene. This CDR3 is built from 17 residues. The CDR3 bases are TGTGCCAGCAGCTTGGCGTTCGGGACAGGGAGCACCGGGGAGCTGTTTTTT. Amino acid sequence: CASSLAFGTGSTGELFF.

This clonotype was seen a handful of times. V gene TRBV6-6 combines with J gene TRBJ2-1; no reliable D call. Trimming took 5 bases from V and 7 from J, leaving 18 bases between them. This CDR3 region has 15 residues. From germline, CDR1 is MNHNY and CDR2 SVGAGI (reference sequence). The DNA of the CDR3 is TGTGCCAGCAGTCTCCCGGGTCCCCTGAGGAATGAGCAGTTCTTC. This gives the protein CASSLPGPLRNEQFF.

There are a few counts of this clonotype. This chain uses TRBV7-8 with TRBJ2-2; 10 bases fit TRBD2. The CDR3 has 16 residues. Germline V gene data show CDR1 as SGHVS and CDR2 as FQNEAQ. V was pared by 5 bases and J by 6 bases, with 9 bases of the junction left unmatched. The CDR3 here is CASSPLLAGEAGELFF. As DNA, the CDR3 is TGTGCCAGCAGCCCACTCCTAGCGGGAGAGGCCGGGGAGCTGTTTTTT.

This clonotype came up a few times. V and J are TRBV10-3 and TRBJ2-3; no reliable D call. This CDR3 is 14 amino acids long. Germline V lookup: CDR1 ENHRY, CDR2 SYGVKD. V lost 2 bases to trimming and J lost 5 bases, with 11 bases between them. The CDR3 nucleotides are TGTGCCATCAGTGAGGTTTCGGTCCGAGATACGCAGTATTTT. It specifies CAISEVSVRDTQYF.

This clonotype has more than one count but fewer than ten. This chain joins TRBV6-1 and TRBJ1-5; D gene ambiguous. This CDR3 is 16 amino acids long. In germline, CDR1 is MNHNS, CDR2 SASEGT. V lost 3 bases and J lost 6, with 18 bases in between. The DNA of the CDR3 is TGTGCCAGCAGTGAGGTTGTTGGGCCCGTGGGTCAGCCCCAGCATTTT. Encoded protein: CASSEVVGPVGQPQHF.

In this sample, this clonotype turned up a few times. The genes are TRBV7-9 and TRBJ2-1; D is unclear. The CDR3 runs 14 residues. V was shortened by 1 base and J by 6 bases, with 10 bases between the two germline ends. Germline CDR1 reads SEHNR; CDR2 reads FQNEAQ (reference sequence). The CDR3 spells CASSLGNRVNEQFF. As DNA, the CDR3 is TGTGCCAGCAGCTTAGGGAACCGGGTCAATGAGCAGTTCTTC.

J is TRBJ1-1 and V is TRBV7-6, with 7 positions matching TRBD1. Losses at the gene ends were 5 bases for V and 1 base for J; bases not matched to a gene: 4. Looked up from germline, CDR1 is SGHVS and CDR2 is FNYEAQ. CDR3 length: 14 residues. Here the CDR3 DNA reads TGTGCCAGCAGCACAGACAGGGCGAACACTGAAGCTTTCTTT. Translation gives CASSTDRANTEAFF.

This clonotype came up a few times. The chain links TRBV9 to TRBJ2-7, with D maybe TRBD2 (5 bases). Trimming left V 4 bases short and J 3 bases short, with 14 bases between. This CDR3 spans 14 amino acids. Germline V gene data show CDR1 as SGDLS and CDR2 as YYNGEE. In DNA form, the CDR3 reads TGTGCCAGCAGCTACTCCGAGGGCAACTACGAGCAGTACTTC. It specifies CASSYSEGNYEQYF.

The chain joins TRBV9 to TRBJ1-1, with 7 bases lining up with TRBD1. After removal of 4 bases from V and 5 bases from J, the junction contained 11 bases not matched to a gene. This CDR3 is 15 amino acids long. CDR1 is SGDLS and CDR2 is YYNGEE in the germline V gene. This chain's CDR3 is CASSPQQGLQTEAFF. CDR3 coding DNA: TGTGCCAGCAGCCCGCAACAGGGGCTTCAGACTGAAGCTTTCTTT. Full variable domain (rest looked up from reference TRBV9 and TRBJ1-1): DSGVTQTPKHLITATGQRVTLRCSPRSGDLSVYWYQQSLDQGLQFLIQYYNGEERAKGNILERFSAQQFPDLHSELNLSSLELGDSALYFCASSPQQGLQTEAFFGQGTRLTVV.

This clonotype was counted ten times or more. This rearrangement joins TRBV15 to TRBJ2-6; D not certain. V was pared by 5 bases and J by 0 bases, with 17 bases between. The CDR3 covers 18 residues. The V gene's germline CDR1 is LNHNV and CDR2 YYDKDF (reference sequence). The CDR3 loop is CATSSRFGRNSGANVLTF. The CDR3 bases are TGTGCCACCAGCTCCCGCTTCGGACGGAACTCTGGGGCCAACGTCCTGACTTTC.

This clonotype was recorded many times. The chain combines TRBV6-6 with TRBJ1-2; weak D call: TRBD1 (5 bases). The germline gives CDR1 MNHNY, CDR2 SVGAGI (reference sequence). CDR3 size: 11 residues. The V end was cut by 7 bases, the J end by 13 bases, with 16 bases between. CDR3 in DNA: TGTGCCAGCATGGACATTGGCAGACTCACCTTC. This translates into CASMDIGRLTF.